This T cell receptor beta chain is drawn from a study of blood T cell repertoires in COVID-19. Original processing notes: It was from reference gene primer amplification that nucleated cell counts were estimated. Measured with immunoSEQ multiplex PCR; TCRdb has only the in-frame clones, and not every one. The DNA gave D and trimming, while V, J and clone size come from that table. The table shows some 95,000 clones, with 91% occurring only once. This CDR3 comprises 16 residues. Germline V gives CDR1 SGHTA, CDR2 FQGNSA. J lost 4 bases, V lost 1 base, and 7 bases had no gene match. The source of this sequence is a human donor with active COVID-19. The donor label of this sample is uncertain. Sequencing was performed on peripheral blood. This rearrangement joins TRBV7-2 to TRBJ2-1; the match to TRBD1 covers 7 bases. This CDR3 is CASSLERTGAYNEQFF. The DNA of the CDR3 is TGTGCCAGCAGCTTAGAAAGGACAGGAGCTTACAATGAGCAGTTCTTC.